This T cell receptor beta chain was found in a study of blood T cell repertoires in COVID-19. Study at large: T cells, B-cell-depleted T cells, or PBMCs provided the cDNA or gDNA that served as material.

Original data processing: Quantification of nucleated cells was approximated via reference gene primer amplification. TCRdb's table, derived via immunoSEQ multiplex PCR, lists solely in-frame clones and lacks some. D and trimming were read from the DNA, whereas the V and J calls and clone size are those reported in that table. The repertoire has fewer than 200,000 clones, 80% to 95% of them found once; the top ten carry approximately 0.56%. J lost 4 bases, V lost 3 bases, and 4 bases had no gene match. CDR1 and CDR2 from the germline V gene are LGHNA and YSLEER. CDR3 length: 17 amino acids. The sequence derives from a man aged 50-59 years with acute or convalescent COVID-19. Sequenced material: peripheral blood. The chain recombines TRBV4-3 with TRBJ2-2; 14 bases align to TRBD2. CDR3 sequence reads: CASSHGTSGGPTGELFF. In DNA, the CDR3 is TGCGCCAGCAGCCATGGGACTAGCGGGGGACCCACCGGGGAGCTGTTTTTT.